The source of this TCR beta chain is a study of T cells in localized non-small cell lung cancer (dated by TCRdb to about 2020). In terms of the full investigation: The study analyzed T cell repertoires of hundreds of early-stage NSCLC patients, comparing tumors and uninvolved tumor-adjacent lungs. The cohort was made up of about 240 treatment-naive NSCLC patients whose localized lung tumors had been resected. A mean age of around 66 years was recorded for the NSCLC patients, of whom some 130 were male and around 100 were female.

CDR1 and CDR2 were assigned from the germline V gene as SGDLS and YYNGEE. The CDR3 numbers 12 residues from cysteine through phenylalanine. The read is trimmed to its CDR3 DNA, 36 bases read in frame from base 1. Trimming costs V 5 bases and J 1 base, and their ends lie 6 bases apart. The immunoSEQ Assay was used to sequence TCR beta CDR3 regions from DNA. On the study's bioinformatics: T cell density was computed as TCR beta template counts normalized to usable DNA estimated by amplifying housekeeping genes. The preseqR package was used to estimate richness by extrapolating to 400,000 templates for PBMC samples and to 120,000 templates for tissue samples. Clonality was defined by subtracting Pielou's evenness from one. Tissue-enriched TCRs were identified through differential abundance testing performed on productive amino-acid clonotypes, with a minimum total count of 5 and an alpha of 0.1. Repertoire overlap between compartments was quantified with the Jaccard Index and Morisita Overlap Index. GLIPH grouped TCR beta CDR3s together with public tetramer-defined viral CDR3s, and a viral motif had to include at least three viral sequences and show V-gene enrichment. In its TCRdb copy, this immuneACCESS table keeps in-frame sequences only and misses some clones. Where compared with another copy, unresolved V genes explain less than half of these, and the others have no known cause. The V and J calls and the clone size are those of that table, but D and trimming were determined from the DNA. Across this sample there are some 25,000 clones, with 75% to 90% seen only once. The ten largest make up over 12% of the sample.

With respect to this clone: Its antigen target is currently unknown. No base-level quality is on record; no much larger clone is a single base apart.

At diagnosis, tumor, uninvolved tumor-adjacent lung and peripheral blood were collected and then preserved as a mix of FFPE and fresh-frozen material. For TCR repertoire profiling, the blood samples were analyzed as peripheral blood mononuclear cells. The research as a whole found: A median of around 57 of the top 100 tumor clones turned up in the paired uninvolved adjacent lung, and 25 to 30 of those clones also ranked among the top 100 of that same adjacent lung. Because multi-region tumor sequencing was not performed, intratumor heterogeneity could not be ruled out. Because the study design was exploratory, TCR variables were selected using unadjusted p-values without false-discovery rate correction. Higher T cell density in blood was associated with longer overall survival, whereas higher clonality in adjacent lung was associated with shorter survival. The highest T cell clonality was observed in uninvolved tumor-adjacent lung, where clonality exceeded that of tumor, suggesting that antigenic responses were more focused in uninvolved tumor-adjacent lung.

This clonotype originated in a female donor over 55 with stage I lung adenocarcinoma. Rearrangement joined TRBV9 to TRBJ1-1; the D gene lacks a confident call. The sample was peripheral blood, taken before any cancer treatment. The DNA sequence follows: TGTGCCAGCAGTCGAGGGAACACTGAAGCTTTCTTT. It translates to CASSRGNTEAFF.